This T cell receptor (beta chain) was sequenced in a study of cytomegalovirus exposure and HLA in healthy donors. In the PCR, 60 Vbeta and 13 Jbeta primers were used. Authors' methods: Later analysis identified approximately 80 million unique TCR beta chains, about 11 million shared. The table came from immunoSEQ multiplex PCR; TCRdb's copy has only in-frame clones and leaves some out. The D gene and trimming were derived from the DNA, and the V and J assignments and clone size from that table. Counted here are about 200,000 clones, around 73% occurring once; the ten biggest clones make up about 3.8%. Study outcomes and limitations: In a later analysis, TCR beta V- and J-gene trimming was associated with a missense DCLRE1C variant. The dataset shows that most TCR sequences were rare, while some public TCRs occurred in many donors.

To note about this clone: Its antigen is as yet unknown.

The V gene lost 7 bases and the J gene lost 9 bases, with 18 bases spanning the gap. The CDR3 is 14 amino acids. Germline V gene lookup returns CDR1 MNHNY and CDR2 SVGAGI (reference sequence). The chain recombines TRBV6-6 with TRBJ2-2, with a possible D match to TRBD1 (5 bases). This TCR was sampled from a male donor in good health and CMV-seronegative. What was sequenced was PBMCs. CDR3 sequence (DNA): TGTGCCAGCACGGCCGAGGCAGGGCTAAGGGAGCTGTTTTTT. Encoded protein: CASTAEAGLRELFF.